Below are 7 T cell receptor beta chains sequenced from a single sample in a study of blood T cell repertoires in COVID-19. The method was immunoSEQ multiplex PCR; TCRdb's version includes in-frame clones alone and lacks a portion of them. This repertoire shows a few hundred thousand clones, 80% to 90% found once; its top ten account for less than 3%. Sequencing input: peripheral blood. These receptors came from a woman aged 25 to 39 with active or convalescent COVID-19.

The chain is built from TRBV6-5 and TRBJ1-2; the match to TRBD1 covers 7 bases. After removal of 6 bases from V and 3 bases from J, the junction contained 4 bases not matched to a gene. CDR3 length equals 13 residues. Germline CDR1 MNHEY, CDR2 SVGAGI. Here the CDR3 DNA reads TGTGCCAGCAGGTCCAGGGGGGACTATGGCTACACCTTC. Its protein product is CASRSRGDYGYTF.

V usage is TRBV7-2 and J usage is TRBJ1-2, with D maybe TRBD1 (6 bases). Trimming took 5 bases from V and 8 from J, leaving 21 bases between them. The CDR3 extends over 15 amino acids. CDR1 and CDR2 (germline): SGHTA, FQGNSA. CDR3 residues: CASSPLRGGARGYTF. CDR3 nucleotide sequence: TGTGCCAGCAGCCCCCTGAGGGGGGGCGCGCGGGGCTACACCTTC.

V usage is TRBV2 and J usage is TRBJ2-5; D is possibly TRBD1 (6 bases). Germline values: CDR1 SNHLY, CDR2 FYNNEI. This CDR3 comprises 12 residues. The V and J ends lost 10 bases and 0 bases respectively, with 9 bases between them. CDR3 sequence reads: CATKGDQETQYF. CDR3 coding DNA: TGTGCCACGAAGGGGGACCAAGAGACCCAGTACTTC.

This chain connects TRBV15 to TRBJ2-7, with D unclear. The CDR3 is made up of 12 amino acids. Trimming shortened V by 9 bases and J by 6 bases, and 15 bases separated the two germline ends. Germline CDR1 and CDR2: LNHNV and YYDKDF (reference sequence). The CDR3 DNA sequence: TGTGCCACGGGCCGTCCCTCCGGCGAGCAGTACTTC. It codes for CATGRPSGEQYF. The full variable domain, with the rest looked up from reference TRBV15 and TRBJ2-7, is DAMVIQNPRYQVTQFGKPVTLSCSQTLNHNVMYWYQQKSSQAPKLLFHYYDKDFNNEADTPDNFQSRRPNTSFCFLDIRSPGLGDTAMYLCATGRPSGEQYFGPGTRLTVT.

The chain employs TRBV27 and TRBJ2-5; tentative D call: TRBD2 (5 bases). The germline V and J ends were trimmed by 5 bases and 7 bases, with 20 bases remaining between them. The CDR3 sequence is 15 residues long. Germline loops: CDR1 MNHEY, CDR2 SMNVEV (reference sequence). CDR3 sequence (DNA): TGTGCCAGCAGTCCCGGCGGGCGAGATCCAGGGACCCAGTACTTC. Its protein product is CASSPGGRDPGTQYF.

The chain couples TRBV30 to TRBJ1-3; 8 positions agree with TRBD1. Germline loops: CDR1 GTSNPN, CDR2 SVGIG (reference sequence). J lost 2 bases, V lost 5 bases, and 8 bases had no gene match. CDR3 size: 15 residues. DNA of the CDR3: TGTGCCTGGGGTCTTTCGGGACAGGCTGGAAACACCATATATTTT. It encodes CAWGLSGQAGNTIYF.

The chain combines TRBV6-2 or TRBV6-3 with TRBJ2-2; TRBD2 matches at 7 bases. The junction had 4 bases not matched to a gene; V was cut back by 6 bases and J by 0 bases. Germline V gives CDR1 MNHEY, CDR2 SVGEGT. The CDR3 totals 15 residues. Written as DNA, the CDR3 is TGTGCCAGCAGCTGGAGCGGGGCGAACACCGGGGAGCTGTTTTTT. Translated, it gives CASSWSGANTGELFF.